The 2 T cell receptor beta chains in this list originate from one sample, sequenced in a study of human T cells and chemical hapten exposure. Stated time point: patch test 3, about 24 weeks after DPC sensitization. Treatment meaning: therapeutic diphenylcyclopropenone sensitization with weekly scalp DPC. TCRdb re-called the RACE reads with MiXCR, one entry per CDR3 protein. The sample consists of about 190,000 distinct CDR3 sequences, approximately 24% of them appearing once. This specimen was whole blood, taken in connection with sensitization to the hapten diphenylcyclopropenone (DPC). Receptors originate from a woman between 40 and 55 years old with alopecia areata. Some clones in this sample may be carry-over from other donors' samples.

This clonotype was counted between two and nine times. The J gene is TRBJ2-3, the V gene TRBV7-2; 7 bases match TRBD1. CDR3 length: 14 amino acids. V dropped 8 bases and J dropped 2; count of bases not matched to a gene: 7. CDR1 and CDR2 from the germline V gene are SGHTA and FQGNSA. The CDR3 DNA is TGTGCCAGCCAAAGGGACAGATCCACAGATACGCAGTATTTT. It codes for CASQRDRSTDTQYF.

This clonotype was seen only a few times. The junction differs from germline at one of its ends, possibly a read error. The CDR3 nucleotides are TGTGCCAGCTCCCCACGGGGGAGCCCTAATGAAAAACTGTTTTTT. It yields the protein CASSPRGSPNEKLFF. V is TRBV18 and J is TRBJ1-4; perhaps TRBD1 as D (5 bases). This CDR3 contains 15 residues. Germline V lookup: CDR1 KGHSH, CDR2 LQKENI.